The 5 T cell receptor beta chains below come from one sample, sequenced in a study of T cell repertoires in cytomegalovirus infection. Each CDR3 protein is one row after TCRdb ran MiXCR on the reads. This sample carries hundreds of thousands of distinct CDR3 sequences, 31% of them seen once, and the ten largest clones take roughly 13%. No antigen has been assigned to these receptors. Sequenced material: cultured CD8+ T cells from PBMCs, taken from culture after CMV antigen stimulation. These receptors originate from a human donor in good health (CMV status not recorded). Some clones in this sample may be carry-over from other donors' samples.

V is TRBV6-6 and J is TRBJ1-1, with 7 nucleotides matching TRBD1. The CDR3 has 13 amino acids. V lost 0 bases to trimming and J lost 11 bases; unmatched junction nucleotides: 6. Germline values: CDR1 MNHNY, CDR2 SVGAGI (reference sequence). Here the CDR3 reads CASSYSQGGEAFF. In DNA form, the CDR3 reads TGTGCCAGCAGTTACTCCCAGGGGGGGGAGGCTTTCTTT.

The chain's CDR3 is CASRGQGTFNYGYTF. As DNA, the CDR3 is TGTGCCAGCAGGGGACAGGGAACCTTCAACTATGGCTACACCTTC. The chain uses TRBV6-6 and TRBJ1-2; TRBD1 aligns across 9 bases. CDR3 length: 15 amino acids. V shed 6 bases and J 2 bases; nucleotides not matched to a gene: 7. CDR1 and CDR2 from the germline V gene are MNHNY and SVGAGI (reference sequence).

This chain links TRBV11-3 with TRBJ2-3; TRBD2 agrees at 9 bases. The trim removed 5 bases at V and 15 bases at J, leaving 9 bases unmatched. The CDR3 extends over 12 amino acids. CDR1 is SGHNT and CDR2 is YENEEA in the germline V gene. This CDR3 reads CASSADGTSLYF. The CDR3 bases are TGTGCCAGCAGCGCAGACGGGACTAGCTTATATTTT. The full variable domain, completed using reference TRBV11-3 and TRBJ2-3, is EAGVVQSPRYKIIEKKQPVAFWCNPISGHNTLYWYLQNLGQGPELLIRYENEEAVDDSQLPKDRFSAERLKGVDSTLKIQPAELGDSAVYLCASSADGTSLYFGPGTRLTVL.

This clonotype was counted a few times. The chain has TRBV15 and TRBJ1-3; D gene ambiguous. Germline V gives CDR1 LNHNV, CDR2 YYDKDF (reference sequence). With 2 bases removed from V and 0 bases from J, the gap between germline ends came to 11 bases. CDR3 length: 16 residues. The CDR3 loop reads CATSRTVPSSGNTIYF. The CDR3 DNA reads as TGTGCCACCAGCAGAACCGTCCCGAGCTCTGGAAACACCATATATTTT.

In nucleotides, the CDR3 is TGCGCCAGCAGCCAAGATATAGCATGGGGTAACACCGGGGAGCTGTTTTTT. This codes for CASSQDIAWGNTGELFF. J is TRBJ2-2 and V is TRBV4-1; D is uncertain. Trimming shortened V by 0 bases and J by 2 bases, and 13 bases separated the two germline ends. Germline assignment: CDR1 MGHRA and CDR2 YSYEKL. The CDR3 is 17 residues long.